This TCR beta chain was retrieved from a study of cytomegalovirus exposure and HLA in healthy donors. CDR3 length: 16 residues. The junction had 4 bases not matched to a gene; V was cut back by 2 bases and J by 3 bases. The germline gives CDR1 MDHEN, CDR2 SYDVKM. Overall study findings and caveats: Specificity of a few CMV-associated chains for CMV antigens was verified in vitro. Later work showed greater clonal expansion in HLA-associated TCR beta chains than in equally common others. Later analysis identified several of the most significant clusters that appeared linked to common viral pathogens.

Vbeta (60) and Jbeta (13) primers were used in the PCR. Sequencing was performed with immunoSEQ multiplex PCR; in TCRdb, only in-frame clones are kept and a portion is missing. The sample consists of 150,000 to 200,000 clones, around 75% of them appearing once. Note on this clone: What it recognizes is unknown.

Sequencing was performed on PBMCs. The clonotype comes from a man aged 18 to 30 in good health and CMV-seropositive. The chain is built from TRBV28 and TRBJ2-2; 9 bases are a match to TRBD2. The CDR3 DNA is TGTGCCAGCAGTTTAGTAGCGGGAGTCGACACCGGGGAGCTGTTTTTT. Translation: CASSLVAGVDTGELFF. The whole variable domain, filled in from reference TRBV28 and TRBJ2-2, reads DVKVTQSSRYLVKRTGEKVFLECVQDMDHENMFWYRQDPGLGLRLIYFSYDVKMKEKGDIPEGYSVSREKKERFSLILESASTNQTSMYLCASSLVAGVDTGELFFGEGSRLTVL.